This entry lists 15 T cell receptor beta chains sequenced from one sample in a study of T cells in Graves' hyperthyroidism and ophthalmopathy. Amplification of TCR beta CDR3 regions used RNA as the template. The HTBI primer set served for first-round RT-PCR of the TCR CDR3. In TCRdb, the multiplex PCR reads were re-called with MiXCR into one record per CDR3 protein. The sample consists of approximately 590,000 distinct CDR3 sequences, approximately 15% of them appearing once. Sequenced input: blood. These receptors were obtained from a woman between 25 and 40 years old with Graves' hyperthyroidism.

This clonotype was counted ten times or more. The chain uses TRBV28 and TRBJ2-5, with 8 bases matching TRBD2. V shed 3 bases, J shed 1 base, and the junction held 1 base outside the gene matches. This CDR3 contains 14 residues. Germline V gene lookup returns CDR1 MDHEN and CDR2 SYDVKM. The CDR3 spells CASSFTSGQETQYF. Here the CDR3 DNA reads TGTGCCAGCAGTTTCACTAGCGGCCAAGAGACCCAGTACTTC. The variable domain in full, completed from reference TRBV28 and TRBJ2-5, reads DVKVTQSSRYLVKRTGEKVFLECVQDMDHENMFWYRQDPGLGLRLIYFSYDVKMKEKGDIPEGYSVSREKKERFSLILESASTNQTSMYLCASSFTSGQETQYFGPGTRLLVL.

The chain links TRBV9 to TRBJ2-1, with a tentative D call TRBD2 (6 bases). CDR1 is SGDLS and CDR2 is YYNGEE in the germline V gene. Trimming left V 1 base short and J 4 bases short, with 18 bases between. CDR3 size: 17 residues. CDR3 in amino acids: CASSVSRDLGGYNEQFF. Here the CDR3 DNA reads TGTGCCAGCAGCGTATCCCGGGACCTCGGGGGTTACAATGAGCAGTTCTTC.

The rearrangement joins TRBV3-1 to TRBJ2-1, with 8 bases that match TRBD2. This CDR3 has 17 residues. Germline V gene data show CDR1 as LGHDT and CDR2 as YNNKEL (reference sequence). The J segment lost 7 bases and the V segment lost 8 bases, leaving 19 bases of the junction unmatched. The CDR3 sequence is CASGLYGGLANGNEQFF. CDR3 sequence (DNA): TGTGCCAGCGGACTCTACGGAGGACTAGCTAATGGTAATGAGCAGTTCTTC.

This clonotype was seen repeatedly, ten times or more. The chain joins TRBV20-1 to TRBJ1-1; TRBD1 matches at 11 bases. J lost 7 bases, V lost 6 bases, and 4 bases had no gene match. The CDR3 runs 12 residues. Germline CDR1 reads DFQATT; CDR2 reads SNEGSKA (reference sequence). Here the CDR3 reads CSAGQGGGEAFF. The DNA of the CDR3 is TGCAGTGCGGGACAGGGGGGAGGTGAAGCTTTCTTT.

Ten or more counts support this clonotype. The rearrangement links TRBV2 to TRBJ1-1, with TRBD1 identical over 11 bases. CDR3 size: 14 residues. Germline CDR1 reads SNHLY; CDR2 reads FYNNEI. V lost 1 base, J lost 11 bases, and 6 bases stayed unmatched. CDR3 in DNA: TGTGCCAGCAGTGAAGTCGGACAGGGGGCGCGGGCTTTCTTT. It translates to CASSEVGQGARAFF.

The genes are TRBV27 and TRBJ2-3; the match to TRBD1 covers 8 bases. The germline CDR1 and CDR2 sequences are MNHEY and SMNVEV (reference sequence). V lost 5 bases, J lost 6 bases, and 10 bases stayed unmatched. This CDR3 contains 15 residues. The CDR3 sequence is CASSPRQGFGDTQYF. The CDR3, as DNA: TGTGCCAGCAGTCCCCGACAGGGGTTTGGGGATACGCAGTATTTT.

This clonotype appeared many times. The CDR3 sequence is CASSSLGQGIYNEQFF. DNA of the CDR3: TGTGCCAGCAGCTCCCTCGGACAGGGCATATACAATGAGCAGTTCTTC. The gene calls are TRBV28 and TRBJ2-1; 8 nucleotides line up with TRBD1. Trimming at V came to 6 bases and at J to 4 bases, leaving 11 bases not matched to a gene. Germline CDR1 is MDHEN and CDR2 is SYDVKM. The CDR3 covers 16 residues.

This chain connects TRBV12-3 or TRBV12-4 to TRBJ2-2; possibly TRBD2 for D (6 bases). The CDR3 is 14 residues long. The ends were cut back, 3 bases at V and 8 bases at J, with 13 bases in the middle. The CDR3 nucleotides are TGTGCCAGCAGTTTCACGGGAGTATCGGGGGAGCTGTTTTTT. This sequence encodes CASSFTGVSGELFF.

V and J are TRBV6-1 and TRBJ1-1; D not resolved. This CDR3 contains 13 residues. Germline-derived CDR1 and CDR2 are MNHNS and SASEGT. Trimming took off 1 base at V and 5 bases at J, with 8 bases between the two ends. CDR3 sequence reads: CASSEGWGTEAFF. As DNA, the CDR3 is TGTGCCAGCAGTGAAGGTTGGGGAACTGAAGCTTTCTTT.

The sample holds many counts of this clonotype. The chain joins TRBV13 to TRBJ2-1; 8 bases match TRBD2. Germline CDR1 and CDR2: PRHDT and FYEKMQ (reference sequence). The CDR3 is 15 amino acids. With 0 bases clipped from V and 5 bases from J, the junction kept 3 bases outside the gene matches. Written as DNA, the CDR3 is TGTGCCAGCAGCTTAGGGCGGGAGGCACACAATGAGCAGTTCTTC. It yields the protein CASSLGREAHNEQFF.

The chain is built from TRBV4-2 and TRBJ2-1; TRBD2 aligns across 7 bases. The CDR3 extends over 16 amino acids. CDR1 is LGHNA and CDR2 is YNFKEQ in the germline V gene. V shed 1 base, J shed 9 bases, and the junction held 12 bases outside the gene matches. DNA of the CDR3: TGTGCCAGCAGCCAAGTAGCGGGCCAGGGCATCGGTGAGCAGTTCTTC. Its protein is CASSQVAGQGIGEQFF.

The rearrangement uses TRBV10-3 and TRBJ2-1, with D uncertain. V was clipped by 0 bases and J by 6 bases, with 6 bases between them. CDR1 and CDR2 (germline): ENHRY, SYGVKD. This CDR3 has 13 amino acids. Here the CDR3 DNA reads TGTGCCATCAGTGAGTCGTTGGTCAATGAGCAGTTCTTC. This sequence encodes CAISESLVNEQFF.

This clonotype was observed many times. CDR3 sequence: CASSYSSRGLDYGYTF. CDR3 bases: TGTGCCAGCAGTTACTCTTCCAGGGGATTAGACTATGGCTACACCTTC. The rearrangement links TRBV6-5 to TRBJ1-2; maybe TRBD1 (6 bases). Trimming took off 0 bases at V and 3 bases at J, with 14 bases between the two ends. Germline V gene lookup returns CDR1 MNHEY and CDR2 SVGAGI. CDR3 length equals 16 residues.

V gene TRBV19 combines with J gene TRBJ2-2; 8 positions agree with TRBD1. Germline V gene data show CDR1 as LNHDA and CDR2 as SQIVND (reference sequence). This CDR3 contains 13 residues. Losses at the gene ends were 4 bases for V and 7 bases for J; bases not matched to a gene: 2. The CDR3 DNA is TGTGCCAGTAGTACCGGACAGGGCGGGGAGCTGTTTTTT. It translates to CASSTGQGGELFF.

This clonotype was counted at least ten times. CDR3 nucleotides: TGTGCCAGCAGCTTAGACGCGGGAGTTGTAGATACGCAGTATTTT. It specifies CASSLDAGVVDTQYF. This chain uses TRBV11-2 with TRBJ2-3; 7 bases map to TRBD2. CDR1 SGHAT and CDR2 FQNNGV come from the germline V gene. The CDR3 has 15 amino acids. The junction had 5 bases not matched to a gene; V was cut back by 0 bases and J by 5 bases. The entire variable domain, with the rest obtained from reference TRBV11-2 and TRBJ2-3, is as follows: EAGVAQSPRYKIIEKRQSVAFWCNPISGHATLYWYQQILGQGPKLLIQFQNNGVVDDSQLPKDRFSAERLKGVDSTLKIQPAKLEDSAVYLCASSLDAGVVDTQYFGPGTRLTVL.